This T cell receptor (beta chain) was identified in a study of cytomegalovirus exposure and HLA in healthy donors. The study ran its PCR with 60 Vbeta and 13 Jbeta primers. Sequenced by immunoSEQ multiplex PCR; TCRdb stores in-frame clones only, minus some. Here the sample spans about 59,000 clones, roughly 83% being singletons. The CDR3 loop spans 13 amino acids. The ends were cut back, 7 bases at V and 8 bases at J, with 14 bases in the middle. Germline CDR1 is MDHEN and CDR2 is SYDVKM. Broader study findings: A missense variant in DCLRE1C was later tied to TCR beta V- and J-gene trimming.

With respect to this clone: Its antigen is as yet unknown.

Healthy donors of bone marrow made up the group. Sampled while nominally healthy, donors likely had unrecorded immune exposures. The sequenced sample was PBMCs. The J gene is TRBJ1-4, the V gene TRBV28; unclear D gene. The receptor was isolated from a human donor in good health. CDR3 in amino acids: CASNGEYTEKLFF. The CDR3, as DNA: TGTGCCAGCAACGGGGAGTATACAGAAAAACTGTTTTTT. Based on the CDR3 plus reference TRBV28 and TRBJ1-4, the full variable domain is DVKVTQSSRYLVKRTGEKVFLECVQDMDHENMFWYRQDPGLGLRLIYFSYDVKMKEKGDIPEGYSVSREKKERFSLILESASTNQTSMYLCASNGEYTEKLFFGSGTQLSVL.